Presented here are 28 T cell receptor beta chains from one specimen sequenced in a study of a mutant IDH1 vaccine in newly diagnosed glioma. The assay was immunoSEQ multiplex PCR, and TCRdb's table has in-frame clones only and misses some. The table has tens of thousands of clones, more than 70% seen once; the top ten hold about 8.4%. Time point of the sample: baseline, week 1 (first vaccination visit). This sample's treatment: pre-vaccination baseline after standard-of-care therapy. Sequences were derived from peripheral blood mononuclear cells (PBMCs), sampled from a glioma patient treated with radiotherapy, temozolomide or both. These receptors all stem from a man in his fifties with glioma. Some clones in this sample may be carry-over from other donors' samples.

For the CDR3, the DNA is TGTGCCAGCAGTCCCTGGGGACCGGATACCTACGAGCAGTACTTC. Translation gives CASSPWGPDTYEQYF. The rearrangement links TRBV27 to TRBJ2-7; the D gene could be TRBD1 or TRBD2 (5 bases each). Germline V gene lookup returns CDR1 MNHEY and CDR2 SMNVEV (reference sequence). Trimming shortened V by 5 bases and J by 2 bases, and 16 bases separated the two germline ends. This CDR3 contains 15 residues.

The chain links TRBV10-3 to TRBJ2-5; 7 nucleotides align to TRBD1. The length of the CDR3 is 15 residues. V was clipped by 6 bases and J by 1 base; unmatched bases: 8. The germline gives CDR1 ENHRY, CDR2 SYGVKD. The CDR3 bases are TGTGCCATCAGCCCCCGACAGGGCCCCCAAGAGACCCAGTACTTC. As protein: CAISPRQGPQETQYF.

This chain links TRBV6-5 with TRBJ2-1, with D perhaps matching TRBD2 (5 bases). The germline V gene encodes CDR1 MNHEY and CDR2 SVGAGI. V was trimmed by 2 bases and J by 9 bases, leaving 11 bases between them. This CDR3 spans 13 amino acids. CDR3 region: CASSYNPLVEQFF. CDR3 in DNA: TGTGCCAGCAGTTACAACCCACTAGTTGAGCAGTTCTTC.

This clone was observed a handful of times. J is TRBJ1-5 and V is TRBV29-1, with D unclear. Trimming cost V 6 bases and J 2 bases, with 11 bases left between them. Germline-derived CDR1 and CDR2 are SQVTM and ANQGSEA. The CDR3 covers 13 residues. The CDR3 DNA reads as TGCAGCGTCCGGGGATCGGGCAATCAGCCCCAGCATTTT. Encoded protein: CSVRGSGNQPQHF.

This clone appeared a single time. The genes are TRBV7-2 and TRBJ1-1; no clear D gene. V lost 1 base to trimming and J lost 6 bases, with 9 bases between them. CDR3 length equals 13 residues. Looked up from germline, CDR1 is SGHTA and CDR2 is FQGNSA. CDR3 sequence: CASSLVASAEAFF. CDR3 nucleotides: TGTGCCAGCAGCTTAGTGGCGTCAGCTGAAGCTTTCTTT.

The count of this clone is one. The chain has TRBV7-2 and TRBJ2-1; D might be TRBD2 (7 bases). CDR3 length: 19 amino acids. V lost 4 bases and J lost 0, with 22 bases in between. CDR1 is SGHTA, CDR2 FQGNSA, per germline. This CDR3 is CASSSGDYETLSSYNEQFF. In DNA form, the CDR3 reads TGTGCCAGCAGCTCAGGGGACTACGAAACCCTGAGCTCCTACAATGAGCAGTTCTTC.

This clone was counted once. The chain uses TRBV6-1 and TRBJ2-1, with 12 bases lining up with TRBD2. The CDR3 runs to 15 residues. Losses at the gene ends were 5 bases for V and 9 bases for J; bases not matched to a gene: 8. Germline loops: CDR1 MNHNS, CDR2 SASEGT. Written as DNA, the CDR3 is TGTGCCAGCAGTATGTCTAGCGGGGGGGCCGGTGAGCAGTTCTTC. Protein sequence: CASSMSSGGAGEQFF.

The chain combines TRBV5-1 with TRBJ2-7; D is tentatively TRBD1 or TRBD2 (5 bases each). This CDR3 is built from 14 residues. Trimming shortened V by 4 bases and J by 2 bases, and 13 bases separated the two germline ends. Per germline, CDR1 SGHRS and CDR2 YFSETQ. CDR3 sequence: CASSIGTQTYEQYF. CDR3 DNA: TGCGCCAGCAGCATCGGGACCCAGACCTACGAGCAGTACTTC.

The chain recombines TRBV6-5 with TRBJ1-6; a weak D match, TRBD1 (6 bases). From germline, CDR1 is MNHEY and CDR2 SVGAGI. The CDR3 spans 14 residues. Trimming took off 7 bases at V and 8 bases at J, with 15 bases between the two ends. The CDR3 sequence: CASTEGGADSPLHF. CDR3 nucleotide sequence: TGTGCCAGCACCGAGGGGGGGGCGGATTCACCCCTCCACTTT.

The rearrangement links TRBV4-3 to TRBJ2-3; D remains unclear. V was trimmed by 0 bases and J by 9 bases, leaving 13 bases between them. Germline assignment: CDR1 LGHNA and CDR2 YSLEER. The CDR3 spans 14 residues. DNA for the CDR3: TGCGCCAGCAGCCAAGAAAGGGCAAGCGCGACGCAGTATTTT. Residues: CASSQERASATQYF.

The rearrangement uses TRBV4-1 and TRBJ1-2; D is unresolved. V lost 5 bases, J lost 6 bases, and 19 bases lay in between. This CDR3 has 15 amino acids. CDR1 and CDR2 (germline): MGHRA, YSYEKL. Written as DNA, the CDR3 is TGCGCCAGCAGCAGGACTAGCGGGAGCCCCGATGGCTACACCTTC. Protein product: CASSRTSGSPDGYTF.

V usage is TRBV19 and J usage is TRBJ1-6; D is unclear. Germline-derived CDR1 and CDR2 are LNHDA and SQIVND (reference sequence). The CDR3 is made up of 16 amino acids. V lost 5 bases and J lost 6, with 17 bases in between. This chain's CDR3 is CASSAQRSSLNSPLHF. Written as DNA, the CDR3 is TGTGCCAGTAGTGCCCAACGGTCTTCCCTTAATTCACCCCTCCACTTT.

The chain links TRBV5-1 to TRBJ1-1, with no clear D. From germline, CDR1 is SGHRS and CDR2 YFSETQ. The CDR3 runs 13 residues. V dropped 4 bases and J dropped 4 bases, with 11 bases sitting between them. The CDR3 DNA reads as TGCGCCAGCAGCAGATATGGAGGCACTGAAGCTTTCTTT. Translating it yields CASSRYGGTEAFF.

The CDR3 sequence is CASSSLQGGGNGYTF. The DNA of the CDR3 is TGTGCCAGCAGTTCATTACAGGGTGGGGGGAATGGCTACACCTTC. The chain has TRBV25-1 and TRBJ1-2, with D possibly being TRBD1 (6 bases). This CDR3 contains 15 residues. CDR1 is MGHDK, CDR2 SYGVNS, per germline. V lost 5 bases and J lost 6, with 19 bases in between.

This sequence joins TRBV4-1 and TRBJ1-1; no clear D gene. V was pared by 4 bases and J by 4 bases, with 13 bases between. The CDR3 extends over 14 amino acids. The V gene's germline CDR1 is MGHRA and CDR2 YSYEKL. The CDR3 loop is CASSLFDGSTEAFF. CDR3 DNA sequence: TGCGCCAGCAGCCTCTTTGACGGGAGCACTGAAGCTTTCTTT.

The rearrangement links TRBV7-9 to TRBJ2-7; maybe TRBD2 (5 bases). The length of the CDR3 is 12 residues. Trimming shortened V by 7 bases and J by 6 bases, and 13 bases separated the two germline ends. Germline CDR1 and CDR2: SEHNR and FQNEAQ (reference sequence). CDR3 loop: CASTGSLGEQYF. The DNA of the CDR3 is TGTGCCAGCACGGGGAGTTTGGGCGAGCAGTACTTC. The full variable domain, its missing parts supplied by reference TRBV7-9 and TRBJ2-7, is DTGVSQNPRHKITKRGQNVTFRCDPISEHNRLYWYRQTLGQGPEFLTYFQNEAQLEKSRLLSDRFSAERPKGSFSTLEIQRTEQGDSAMYLCASTGSLGEQYFGPGTRLTVT.

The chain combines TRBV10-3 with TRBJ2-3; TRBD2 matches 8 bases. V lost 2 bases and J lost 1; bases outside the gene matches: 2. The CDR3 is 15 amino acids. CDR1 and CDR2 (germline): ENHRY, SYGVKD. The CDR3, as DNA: TGTGCCATCAGTGAGCGGGGGGGCCGCACAGATACGCAGTATTTT. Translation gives CAISERGGRTDTQYF.

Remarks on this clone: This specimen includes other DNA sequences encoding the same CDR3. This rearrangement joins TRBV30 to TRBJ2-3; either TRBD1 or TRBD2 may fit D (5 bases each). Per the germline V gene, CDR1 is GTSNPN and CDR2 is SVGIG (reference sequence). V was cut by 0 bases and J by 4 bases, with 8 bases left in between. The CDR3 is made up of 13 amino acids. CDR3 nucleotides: TGTGCCTGGAGTGTACTGGGGGCAGATACGCAGTATTTT. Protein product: CAWSVLGADTQYF.

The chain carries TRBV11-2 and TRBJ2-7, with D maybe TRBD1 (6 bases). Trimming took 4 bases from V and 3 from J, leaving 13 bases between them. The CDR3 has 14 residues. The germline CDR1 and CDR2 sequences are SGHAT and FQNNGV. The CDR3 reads CASSSFRDNYEQYF. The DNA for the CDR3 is TGTGCCAGCAGCTCCTTTCGGGACAACTACGAGCAGTACTTC.

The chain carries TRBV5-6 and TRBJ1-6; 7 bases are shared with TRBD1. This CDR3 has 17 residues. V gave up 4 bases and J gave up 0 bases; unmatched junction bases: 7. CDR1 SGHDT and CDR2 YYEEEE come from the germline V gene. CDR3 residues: CASSRQGSSSYNSPLHF. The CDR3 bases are TGTGCCAGCAGCCGACAGGGTTCGAGCTCCTATAATTCACCCCTCCACTTT.

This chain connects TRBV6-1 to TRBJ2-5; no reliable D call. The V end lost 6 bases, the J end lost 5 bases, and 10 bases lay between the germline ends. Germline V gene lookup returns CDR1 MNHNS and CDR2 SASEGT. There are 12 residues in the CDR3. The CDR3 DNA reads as TGTGCCAGCAGCAAGGTGGGGGAGACCCAGTACTTC. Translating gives CASSKVGETQYF.

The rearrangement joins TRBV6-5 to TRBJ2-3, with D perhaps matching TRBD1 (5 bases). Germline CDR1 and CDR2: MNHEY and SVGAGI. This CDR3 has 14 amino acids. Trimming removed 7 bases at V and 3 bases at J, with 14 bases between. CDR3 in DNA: TGTGCCAGCACAAGGGGCGGCCCGACAGATACGCAGTATTTT. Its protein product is CASTRGGPTDTQYF.

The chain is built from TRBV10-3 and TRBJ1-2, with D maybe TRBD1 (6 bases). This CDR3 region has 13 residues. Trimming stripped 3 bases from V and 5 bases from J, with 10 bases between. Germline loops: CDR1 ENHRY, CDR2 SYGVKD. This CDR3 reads CAISEQGPYGYTF. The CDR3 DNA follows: TGTGCCATCAGTGAACAGGGACCTTATGGCTACACCTTC.

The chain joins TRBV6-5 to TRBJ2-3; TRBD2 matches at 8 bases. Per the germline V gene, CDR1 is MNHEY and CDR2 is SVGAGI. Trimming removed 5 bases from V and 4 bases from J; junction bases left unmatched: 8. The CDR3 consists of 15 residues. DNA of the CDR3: TGTGCCAGCAGTCTCGGGACTAGAGTCCCAGATACGCAGTATTTT. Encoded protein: CASSLGTRVPDTQYF.

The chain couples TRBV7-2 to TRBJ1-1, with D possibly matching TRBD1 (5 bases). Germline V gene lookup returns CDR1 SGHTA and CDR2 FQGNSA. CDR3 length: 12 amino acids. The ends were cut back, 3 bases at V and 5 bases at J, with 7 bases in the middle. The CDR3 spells CASSFQGTEAFF. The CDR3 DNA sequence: TGTGCCAGCAGCTTTCAGGGTACTGAAGCTTTCTTT.

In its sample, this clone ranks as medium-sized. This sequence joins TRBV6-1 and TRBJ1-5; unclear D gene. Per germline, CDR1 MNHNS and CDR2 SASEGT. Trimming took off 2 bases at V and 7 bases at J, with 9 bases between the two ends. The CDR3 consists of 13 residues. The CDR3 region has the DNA TGTGCCAGCAGTGAATTGGTTGGACAGCCCCAGCATTTT. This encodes CASSELVGQPQHF.

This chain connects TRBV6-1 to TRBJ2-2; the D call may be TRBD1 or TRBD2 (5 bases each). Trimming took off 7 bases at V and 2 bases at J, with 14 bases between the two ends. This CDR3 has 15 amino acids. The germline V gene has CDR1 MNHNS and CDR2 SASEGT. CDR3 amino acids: CASTLGRLNTGELFF. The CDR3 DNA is TGTGCCAGCACCCTGGGACGGCTTAACACCGGGGAGCTGTTTTTT.

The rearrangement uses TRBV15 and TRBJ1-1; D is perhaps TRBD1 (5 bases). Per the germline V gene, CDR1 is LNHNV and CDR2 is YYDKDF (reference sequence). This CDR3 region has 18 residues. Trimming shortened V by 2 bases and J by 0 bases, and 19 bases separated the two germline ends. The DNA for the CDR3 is TGTGCCACCAGCAGACCTCGGGACGCAGCTTTCATGAACACTGAAGCTTTCTTT. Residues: CATSRPRDAAFMNTEAFF. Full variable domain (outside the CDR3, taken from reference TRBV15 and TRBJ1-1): DAMVIQNPRYQVTQFGKPVTLSCSQTLNHNVMYWYQQKSSQAPKLLFHYYDKDFNNEADTPDNFQSRRPNTSFCFLDIRSPGLGDTAMYLCATSRPRDAAFMNTEAFFGQGTRLTVV.